A selection of T cell receptor beta chains follows, all from one sample in a study of low-dose radiotherapy and immunotherapy resistance in tumors. TCRdb recomputed calls from the reads with MiXCR, one row per CDR3 protein. The data show some 82,000 distinct CDR3 sequences, about 20% seen once. The sequences come from PBMCs, collected before treatment. Every receptor here comes from a male donor with prostate cancer. Both conserved end residues are part of each CDR3. A D gene is named only where the DNA matches it firmly. Size is stated for part of the rows, as once, few or many counts, or as a class when the clone is expanded.

j_call clone_size v_call d_call cdr3_nt cdr3_aa
TRBJ2-2 many TRBV18 TRBD1 TGTGCCAGCTCACCACCCGTTCACAGGGGAGCCGGGGAGCTGTTTTTT CASSPPVHRGAGELFF
TRBJ2-7 once TRBV3-1 TRBD1 TGTGCCAGCAGCCCGGACAGGGGTTACGAGCAGTACTTC CASSPDRGYEQYF
TRBJ2-5 many TRBV5-1 . TGCGCCAGCAGCGTGGGGGGGCCCGAGACCCAGTACTTC CASSVGGPETQYF
TRBJ2-3 many TRBV28 TRBD1 TGTGCCAGCAGTCCCACGGGGACAGCCACAGATACGCAGTATTTT CASSPTGTATDTQYF
TRBJ2-2 many TRBV6-2/TRBV6-3 . TGTGCCAGCAGTTACAGCTGGGCCGGGGAGCTGTTTTTT CASSYSWAGELFF
TRBJ2-2 . TRBV5-4 . . CAWKEHRGAVFF
TRBJ2-4 many TRBV29-1 . TGCGGTGCCCGGGAACTTCTAGCCAAAAACATTCAGTACTTC CGARELLAKNIQYF
TRBJ2-3 many TRBV6-2/TRBV6-3 . TGTGCCAGCAGTCCGACTCAAGATACGCAGTATTTT CASSPTQDTQYF
TRBJ1-1 many TRBV20-1 . TGCAGTGCTAACCAAAACCAAAGACTTCTCATGAACACTGAAGCTTTCTTT CSANQNQRLLMNTEAFF
TRBJ2-1 many TRBV28 . TGTGCCAGCAGCCCCGATCCAAATGAGCAGTTCTTC CASSPDPNEQFF
TRBJ1-1 . TRBV12-3/TRBV12-4 . TGTGCCAGCAGTCTCCGGGACGGCGGCACTGAAGCTTTCTTT CASSLRDGGTEAFF
TRBJ2-6 many TRBV6-1 . TGTGCCAGCAGAGTTCCGGCAGGCTCTGGGGCCAACGTCCTGACTTTC CASRVPAGSGANVLTF
TRBJ2-5 many TRBV6-2/TRBV6-3 . TGTGCCAGCCTATACGGTGGTGTTGCTGAGACCCAGTACTTC CASLYGGVAETQYF
TRBJ1-2 . TRBV6-5 . TGTGCCAGCAGTTACTCGGAGACAGATGGCTACACCTTC CASSYSETDGYTF